This T cell receptor beta chain was captured in a study of long-term antiretroviral therapy in people with HIV. Study-wide results and caveats: Whereas controls had wider CDR3 length ranges, HIV repertoires had narrower ones.

This clone was seen a single time. Its antigen is unidentified. V lost 6 bases to trimming and J lost 2 bases, with 17 bases between them. The V gene's germline CDR1 is SNHLY and CDR2 FYNNEI. The CDR3 extends over 15 amino acids. Ahead of DNA extraction, samples held 1-10 million cryopreserved PBMC each. The run of the v3.0 immunoSEQ assay was at survey level. Clones were read by immunoSEQ multiplex PCR, and TCRdb kept only the in-frame ones, dropping some. The table has approximately 32,000 clones, 83% seen once. The sequencing used unsorted PBMCs, collected 0.4 years before starting antiretroviral therapy. The V call is TRBV2, the J call TRBJ2-7; D is undetermined. The TCR comes from a young man with HIV. CDR3 protein: CASRAVWQGAYEQYF. For the CDR3, the DNA is TGTGCCAGCAGGGCGGTTTGGCAAGGTGCCTACGAGCAGTACTTC.